This TCR beta chain was sequenced in a study of cytomegalovirus exposure and HLA in healthy donors. Comments on this clone: What it binds is unknown.

The PCR made use of 60 Vbeta and 13 Jbeta primers. Assay used: immunoSEQ multiplex PCR; TCRdb lists only in-frame clones, some missing. This table has around 170,000 clones, roughly four fifths appearing once. The CDR3 loop spans 15 amino acids. From germline, CDR1 is LGHNA and CDR2 YNFKEQ. The ends lost 0 bases at V and 5 bases at J; junction bases unmatched: 6. Study-level results: A prior analysis recorded that most TCR beta V segments were productive about 87% or about 30% of the time. In a later analysis, the majority of CMV-associated beta chains seemingly showed HLA restriction. Reports credit the classifier with highly specific, highly sensitive diagnosis of cytomegalovirus status.

V is TRBV4-2 and J is TRBJ2-5, with 7 bases identical to TRBD2. Specimen: PBMCs. The TCR was taken from a woman under 30 in good health and CMV-seronegative. The DNA of the CDR3 is TGTGCCAGCAGCCAAGATCGGGGAGGGTTGGAGACCCAGTACTTC. As protein: CASSQDRGGLETQYF.